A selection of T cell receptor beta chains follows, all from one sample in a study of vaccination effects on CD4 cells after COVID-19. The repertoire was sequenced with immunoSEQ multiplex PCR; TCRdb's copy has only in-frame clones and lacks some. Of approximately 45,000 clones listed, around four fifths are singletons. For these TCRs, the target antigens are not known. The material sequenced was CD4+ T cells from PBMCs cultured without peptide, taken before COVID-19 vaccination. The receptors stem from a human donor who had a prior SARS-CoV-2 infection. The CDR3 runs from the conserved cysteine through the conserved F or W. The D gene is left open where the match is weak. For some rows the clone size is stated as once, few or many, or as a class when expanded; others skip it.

CDR3: CASSLGSRTGETQYF
V: TRBV7-2
J: TRBJ2-5
D: .
size: .

CDR3: CASSQAGGLLYEQFF
V: TRBV4-1
J: TRBJ2-1
D: TRBD2
size: once

CDR3: CASSPRQGYEQYF
V: TRBV9
J: TRBJ2-7
D: TRBD1
size: few

CDR3: CAWSVSGVEAGELFF
V: TRBV30
J: TRBJ2-2
D: .
size: .

CDR3: CASSASGTSNLNEQFF
V: TRBV7-3
J: TRBJ2-1
D: TRBD2
size: .

CDR3: CASRNPSTDTQYF
V: TRBV6-5
J: TRBJ2-3
D: .
size: .

CDR3: CASSRQGSGEQFF
V: TRBV19
J: TRBJ2-1
D: TRBD1
size: .

CDR3: CASSAEGGDTGELFF
V: TRBV6-4
J: TRBJ2-2
D: .
size: few

CDR3: CASSYKGFGQYF
V: TRBV7-9
J: TRBJ2-7
D: .
size: .

CDR3: CASSPRDRGPVSEKLFF
V: TRBV4-1
J: TRBJ1-4
D: TRBD1
size: few

CDR3: CASSQVGVGGYNNEQFF
V: TRBV14
J: TRBJ2-1
D: .
size: .

CDR3: CASSQTSGRFADTQYF
V: TRBV11-2
J: TRBJ2-3
D: TRBD2
size: .

CDR3: CSVTSGSSYNEQFF
V: TRBV29-1
J: TRBJ2-1
D: TRBD2
size: .

CDR3: CASSLVGYTDTQYF
V: TRBV7-2
J: TRBJ2-3
D: .
size: .

CDR3: CASSLVLADNEQFF
V: TRBV7-2
J: TRBJ2-1
D: TRBD2
size: .